Listed below are T cell receptor beta chains from one sample, sequenced in a study of identical twins. TCRdb recomputed calls from the 5' RACE reads with MiXCR, one row per CDR3 protein. The repertoire has about 570,000 distinct CDR3 sequences, 7.5% to 10% of them found once; the top ten carry under 3%. This sample also appeared in a second study, on yellow fever vaccine responses in identical twins.

Sequenced: PBMCs. These receptors all stem from a woman aged 18-30 years in good health. Each CDR3 is given with its conserved first and last residue. A D gene is named only where the DNA matches it firmly. Expanded clones get a size class; other rows say once, few or many, or leave the size out.

J gene | V gene | D gene | clone size | CDR3 DNA | CDR3 protein
TRBJ2-1 | TRBV18 | TRBD2 | few | TGTGCCAGCTCACCAAGGTTGACGTGGGCGGGAGGGGCCAATGAGCAGTTCTTC | CASSPRLTWAGGANEQFF
TRBJ1-4 | TRBV20-1 | . | few | TGCAGTGCTAGAGACCCTCAGGTCGGAAAACTGTTTTTT | CSARDPQVGKLFF
TRBJ2-7 | TRBV7-6 | TRBD1 | . | TGTGCCAGCAGCCCAAGACAGGGGGCTCTCCACGAGCAGTACTTC | CASSPRQGALHEQYF
TRBJ2-7 | TRBV20-1 | TRBD2 | . | TGCAGTGCTAGATCTTATAGCGGGGGTTCTATTTATTACGAGCAGTACTTC | CSARSYSGGSIYYEQYF
TRBJ2-2 | TRBV6-2/TRBV6-3 | . | many | TGTGCCAGCAGTCCCTCCCAGACGAACACCGGGGAGCTGTTTTTT | CASSPSQTNTGELFF
TRBJ2-7 | TRBV10-1 | . | few | TGCGCCAGCGGGACGGACTCCTACGAGCAGTACTTC | CASGTDSYEQYF
TRBJ2-1 | TRBV2 | TRBD1 | . | TGTGCCTGCTGTTTGTACACAGGGGGCGTAAGCACTTCCTACAATGAGCAGTTCTTC | CACCLYTGGVSTSYNEQFF
TRBJ2-7 | TRBV29-1 | TRBD1 | many | TGCAGCGCCCGTAGGGACAGGGCCTCCTACGAGCAGTACTTC | CSARRDRASYEQYF
TRBJ2-7 | TRBV6-2/TRBV6-3 | . | few | TGTGCCAGCAGTTCCACCGACAGGAGCCAATACGAGCAGTACTTC | CASSSTDRSQYEQYF
TRBJ2-7 | TRBV11-3 | . | few | TGTGCCAGCAGCTTAGGCAGGGAGAGCTCCTACGAGCAGTACTTC | CASSLGRESSYEQYF
TRBJ1-2 | TRBV7-8 | . | . | TGTGCCAGCAGCTTAGGTGCCGGGTCCCACTATGGCTACACCTTC | CASSLGAGSHYGYTF
TRBJ2-1 | TRBV24-1 | . | few | TGTGCCACCAGTGAACGTCCAGGCAATGAGCAGTTCTTC | CATSERPGNEQFF
TRBJ2-5 | TRBV6-1 | . | few | TGTGCCAGCAGTGATCCTACAGGGTCGGCGGAGACCCAGTACTTC | CASSDPTGSAETQYF
TRBJ2-1 | TRBV11-2 | TRBD2 | . | TGTGCCAGCAGACTAAGACTAGCGGTGAGCTCCTACAATGAGCAGTTCTTC | CASRLRLAVSSYNEQFF
TRBJ2-7 | TRBV4-1 | . | . | TGCGCCAGCAGCCAAGAACTGGGGAGGAACGAGCAGTACTTC | CASSQELGRNEQYF
TRBJ2-7 | TRBV5-1 | TRBD1 | many | TGCGCCAGCAGGTCGGACAGGGAGGTCCCCTACGAGCAGTACTTC | CASRSDREVPYEQYF
TRBJ2-5 | TRBV7-9 | . | . | TGTGCCAGCAGCTTAGCAGGGCGGGCGGAGACCCAGTACTTC | CASSLAGRAETQYF
TRBJ2-3 | TRBV29-1 | TRBD2 | few | TGCAGCTCAGCTAGCGGGAGCAGGACAGATACGCAGTATTTT | CSSASGSRTDTQYF
TRBJ2-7 | TRBV7-9 | . | many | TGTGCCAGCAGCTTGGACAGCCACGAGCAGTACTTC | CASSLDSHEQYF
TRBJ2-7 | TRBV3-1 | . | many | TGTGCCAGCAGCCTTGGTCGGGGAGTTTACGAGCAGTACTTC | CASSLGRGVYEQYF
TRBJ2-3 | TRBV7-8 | . | . | TGTGCCAGCAGCTTAGAGTCCAGGCGGGTAGATACGCAGTATTTT | CASSLESRRVDTQYF
TRBJ2-7 | TRBV6-1 | . | many | TGTGCCAGCATGTCCCCTACCTCGGGCCGGCGAGGCGAGCAGTACTTC | CASMSPTSGRRGEQYF
TRBJ2-7 | TRBV4-3 | . | . | TGCGCCAGCAGCCAAGGGCTAGTTTTCGAGCAGTACTTC | CASSQGLVFEQYF
TRBJ2-3 | TRBV20-1 | TRBD2 | . | TGCAGTGCTAGACTCGGACTAGCGGAGAACACAGATACGCAGTATTTT | CSARLGLAENTDTQYF
TRBJ2-1 | TRBV7-2 | TRBD2 | many | TGTGCCAGCAGCTTGGGTTCTGGACTAGCGAATGAGCAGTTCTTC | CASSLGSGLANEQFF
TRBJ2-3 | TRBV27 | . | few | TGTGCCAGCAGTTTATCGGGTTGGGGTACGCAGTATTTT | CASSLSGWGTQYF
TRBJ2-5 | TRBV29-1 | . | . | TGCAGCGTTTCGCCGGAACAAGAGACCCAGTACTTC | CSVSPEQETQYF
TRBJ2-3 | TRBV12-3/TRBV12-4 | . | many | TGTGCCAGCAGTTCCCGACTAGACTCCACAGATACGCAGTATTTT | CASSSRLDSTDTQYF
TRBJ2-5 | TRBV5-6 | . | . | TGTGCCAGCAGCTTGGCGGGACCCACAGAAGAGACCCAGTACTTC | CASSLAGPTEETQYF
TRBJ2-3 | TRBV24-1 | TRBD2 | many | TGTGCCACCTCGAGCGGTCTAGCGGGGACCACAGATACGCAGTATTTT | CATSSGLAGTTDTQYF
TRBJ1-1 | TRBV12-3/TRBV12-4 | . | . | TGTGCCAGCAGTAGCAGATCAGGATCCGAAGCTTTCTTT | CASSSRSGSEAFF
TRBJ2-5 | TRBV5-1 | . | . | TGCGCCAGCAGCTTGGAAGGGCGGCGGGGCCAAGAGACCCAGTACTTC | CASSLEGRRGQETQYF
TRBJ2-3 | TRBV18 | . | few | TGTGCCAGCTCACCAATGGGCCGAGGAGATACGCAGTATTTT | CASSPMGRGDTQYF
TRBJ2-2 | TRBV5-6 | TRBD1 | many | TGTGCCAGCAGCTCAAACGGACAGGGGGTCGACACCGGGGAGCTGTTTTTT | CASSSNGQGVDTGELFF
TRBJ2-7 | TRBV3-1 | . | . | TGTGCCAGCAGCCGCCGAGGACCTCGTTCCTACGAGCAGTACTTC | CASSRRGPRSYEQYF
TRBJ2-3 | TRBV7-3 | . | few | TGTGCCAGCAGCGCCAACAGGGCCACCTCAGATACGCAGTATTTT | CASSANRATSDTQYF
TRBJ1-2 | TRBV12-3/TRBV12-4 | . | few | TGTGCCAGCACTGGGGGCAGCTATGGCTACACCTTC | CASTGGSYGYTF
TRBJ2-1 | TRBV11-2 | TRBD2 | many | TGTGCCAGCAGCTTAAGCCCCAAAGCGGGGGCGTACAATGAGCAGTTCTTC | CASSLSPKAGAYNEQFF
TRBJ2-5 | TRBV21-1 | . | . | TGTGCCAGCAGCAAAATAAGGGACAGGGGGGATCAAGAGACCCAGTACTTC | CASSKIRDRGDQETQYF
TRBJ2-1 | TRBV3-1 | TRBD1 | many | TGTGCCAGCAGCCATACAGGGGTTGGCAATGAGCAGTTCTTC | CASSHTGVGNEQFF
TRBJ2-1 | TRBV2 | . | . | TGTGCCAGCAGTGAATATACTTGGACAGAGGAGTTCTTC | CASSEYTWTEEFF
TRBJ2-1 | TRBV12-3/TRBV12-4 | TRBD2 | . | TGTGCCAGCAGGTGGACTAGCGGGACCTACAATGAGCAGTTCTTC | CASRWTSGTYNEQFF
TRBJ2-1 | TRBV20-1 | TRBD2 | . | TGCAGTTTTGATAGCGGGGGGAAGAATGAGCAGTTCTTC | CSFDSGGKNEQFF
TRBJ2-3 | TRBV4-1 | . | . | TGCGCCAGCAGCCAAGCTCGACAGGACACAGATACGCAGTATTTT | CASSQARQDTDTQYF
TRBJ2-1 | TRBV20-1 | . | once | TGCAGTGCTAGAGAAAGCGGACGCTCCTACAATGAGCAGTTCTTC | CSARESGRSYNEQFF
TRBJ2-1 | TRBV4-1 | TRBD2 | . | TGCGCCAGCAGCCAAGATAATTTCGAGCGGGATATACGTGAGCAGTTCTTC | CASSQDNFERDIREQFF
TRBJ2-5 | TRBV7-8 | . | few | TGTGCCAGCAGCCCCCGGGACCTTACGGAGACCCAGTACTTC | CASSPRDLTETQYF
TRBJ2-7 | TRBV12-3/TRBV12-4 | . | . | TGTGCCAGCAGTCCGCAAGGGTACGATCGCGAGCAGTACTTC | CASSPQGYDREQYF
TRBJ2-7 | TRBV20-1 | . | many | TGCAGTGCCCCGGACGGATCCTACGAGCAGTACTTC | CSAPDGSYEQYF
TRBJ2-3 | TRBV20-1 | . | few | TGCAGTGCTGTGCCCGGGCAGCGCACAGATACGCAGTATTTT | CSAVPGQRTDTQYF
TRBJ2-3 | TRBV9 | . | . | TGTGCCAGCAGCCCGCGACAGAACCCCACAGATACGCAGTATTTT | CASSPRQNPTDTQYF
TRBJ1-2 | TRBV5-1 | . | . | TGCGCCAGCAGCTCCGACCCGCAGATCGGCTACACCTTC | CASSSDPQIGYTF
TRBJ2-7 | TRBV27 | TRBD1 | few | TGTGCCAGCAGTTTTATCGGCAGGGACAGGGGTCTATACGAGCAGTACTTC | CASSFIGRDRGLYEQYF